The source of this T cell receptor (beta chain) is a study of T-cell reconstitution after alpha-beta-depleted transplantation in children. The CDR3 contains 13 residues. The germline V gene encodes CDR1 MNHEY and CDR2 SVGEGT. V was pared by 6 bases and J by 6 bases, with 7 bases of the junction left unmatched. Using unique molecular identifiers, the investigators prepared the TCRbeta library. TCRdb re-analysed the PCR reads in MiXCR, keeping a single row per CDR3 protein. The data contain around 580,000 distinct CDR3 sequences, about 21% of them seen just once; the ten biggest clones take up over 12%. This clonotype was seen only a few times. Its antigen is still unknown. Broader study findings: When one year had passed after transplant, most T-cell counts and diversity came from newly produced T cells. It was surviving recipient T cells and thymic progenitors that gave some patients high TCRbeta diversity at day 60. Several hundred graft clones that had expanded were reportedly the source of alpha-beta T cells about two months after transplant.

This chain joins TRBV6-2 or TRBV6-3 and TRBJ2-7; 8 bases align to TRBD1. This clonotype originated in a boy younger than two who had a stem cell transplant for acute myeloid leukemia, so the T cells may come from the graft donor. Material: PBMCs, mostly from graft donor cells, obtained 360 days after TCRalphabeta/CD19-depleted stem cell transplant. CDR3 in amino acids: CASRVDRDGEQYF. CDR3 sequence (DNA): TGTGCCAGCAGAGTGGACAGGGACGGCGAGCAGTACTTC.